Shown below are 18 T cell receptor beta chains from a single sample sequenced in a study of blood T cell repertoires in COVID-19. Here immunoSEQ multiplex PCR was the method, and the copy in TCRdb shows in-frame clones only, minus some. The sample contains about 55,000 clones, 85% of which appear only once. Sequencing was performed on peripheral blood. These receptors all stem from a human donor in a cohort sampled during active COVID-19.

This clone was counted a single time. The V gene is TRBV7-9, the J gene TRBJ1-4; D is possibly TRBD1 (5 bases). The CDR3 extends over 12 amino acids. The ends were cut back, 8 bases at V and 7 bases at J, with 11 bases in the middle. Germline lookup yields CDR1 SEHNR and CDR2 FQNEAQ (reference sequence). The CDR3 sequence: CASARQGEKLFF. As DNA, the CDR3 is TGTGCCAGCGCTCGCCAGGGTGAAAAACTGTTTTTT.

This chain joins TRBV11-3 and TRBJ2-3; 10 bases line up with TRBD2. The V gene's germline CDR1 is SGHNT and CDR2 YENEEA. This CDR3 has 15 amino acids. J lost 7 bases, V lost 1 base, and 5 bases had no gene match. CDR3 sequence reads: CASSLVAGGTNTQYF. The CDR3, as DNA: TGTGCCAGCAGCTTAGTAGCGGGAGGAACGAATACGCAGTATTTT.

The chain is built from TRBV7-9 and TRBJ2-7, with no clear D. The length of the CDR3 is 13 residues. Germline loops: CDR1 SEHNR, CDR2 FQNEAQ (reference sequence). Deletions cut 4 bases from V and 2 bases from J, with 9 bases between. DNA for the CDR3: TGTGCCAGCAGCTCCCGAGGTCCCTACGAGCAGTACTTC. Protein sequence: CASSSRGPYEQYF. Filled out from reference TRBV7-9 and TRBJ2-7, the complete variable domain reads DTGVSQNPRHKITKRGQNVTFRCDPISEHNRLYWYRQTLGQGPEFLTYFQNEAQLEKSRLLSDRFSAERPKGSFSTLEIQRTEQGDSAMYLCASSSRGPYEQYFGPGTRLTVT.

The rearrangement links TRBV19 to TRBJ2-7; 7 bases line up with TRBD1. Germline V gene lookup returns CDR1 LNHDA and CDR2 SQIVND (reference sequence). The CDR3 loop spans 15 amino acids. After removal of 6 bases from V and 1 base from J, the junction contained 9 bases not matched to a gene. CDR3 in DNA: TGTGCCAGTAGAGACGCCGGGACAGCGTCCTACGAGCAGTACTTC. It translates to CASRDAGTASYEQYF.

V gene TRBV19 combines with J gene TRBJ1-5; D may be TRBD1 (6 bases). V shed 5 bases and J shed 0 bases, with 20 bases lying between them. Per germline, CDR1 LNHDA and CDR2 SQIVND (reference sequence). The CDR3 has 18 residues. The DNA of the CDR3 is TGTGCCAGTAGTGGTTCGGACAGAGGATTCTATAGCAATCAGCCCCAGCATTTT. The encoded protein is CASSGSDRGFYSNQPQHF.

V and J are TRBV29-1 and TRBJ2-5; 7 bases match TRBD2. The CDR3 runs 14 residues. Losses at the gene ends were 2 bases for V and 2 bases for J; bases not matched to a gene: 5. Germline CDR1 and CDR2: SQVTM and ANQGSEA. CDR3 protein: CSVERGRAQETQYF. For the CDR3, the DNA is TGCAGCGTTGAACGGGGGAGGGCACAAGAGACCCAGTACTTC. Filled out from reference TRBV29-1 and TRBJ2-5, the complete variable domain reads SAVISQKPSRDICQRGTSLTIQCQVDSQVTMMFWYRQQPGQSLTLIATANQGSEATYESGFVIDKFPISRPNLTFSTLTVSNMSPEDSSIYLCSVERGRAQETQYFGPGTRLLVL.

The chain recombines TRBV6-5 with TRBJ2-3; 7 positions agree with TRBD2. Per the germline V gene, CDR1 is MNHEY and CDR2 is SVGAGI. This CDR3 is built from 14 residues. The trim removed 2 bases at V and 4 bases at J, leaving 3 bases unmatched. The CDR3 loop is CASSYEGGPDTQYF. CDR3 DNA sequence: TGTGCCAGCAGTTACGAGGGAGGGCCAGATACGCAGTATTTT.

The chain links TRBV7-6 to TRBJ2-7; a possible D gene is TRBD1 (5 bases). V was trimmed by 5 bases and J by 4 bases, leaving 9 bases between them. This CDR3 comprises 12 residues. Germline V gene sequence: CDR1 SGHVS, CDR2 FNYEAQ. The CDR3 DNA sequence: TGTGCCAGCAGCCGCACAGGTTACGAGCAGTACTTC. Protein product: CASSRTGYEQYF. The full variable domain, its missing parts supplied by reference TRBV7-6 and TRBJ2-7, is GAGVSQSPRYKVTKRGQDVALRCDPISGHVSLYWYRQALGQGPEFLTYFNYEAQQDKSGLPNDRFSAERPEGSISTLTIQRTEQRDSAMYRCASSRTGYEQYFGPGTRLTVT.

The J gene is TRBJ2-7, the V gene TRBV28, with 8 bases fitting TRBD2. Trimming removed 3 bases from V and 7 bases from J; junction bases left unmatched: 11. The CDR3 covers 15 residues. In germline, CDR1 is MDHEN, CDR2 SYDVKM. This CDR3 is CASSLGGRPRGEQYF. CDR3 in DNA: TGTGCCAGCAGTTTGGGCGGGAGGCCCCGGGGGGAGCAGTACTTC.

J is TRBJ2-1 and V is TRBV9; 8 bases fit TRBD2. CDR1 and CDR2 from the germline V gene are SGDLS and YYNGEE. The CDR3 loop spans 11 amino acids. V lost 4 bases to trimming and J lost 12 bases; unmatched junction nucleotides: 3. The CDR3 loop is CASSTGLAQFF. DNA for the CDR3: TGTGCCAGCAGCACCGGACTAGCGCAGTTCTTC.

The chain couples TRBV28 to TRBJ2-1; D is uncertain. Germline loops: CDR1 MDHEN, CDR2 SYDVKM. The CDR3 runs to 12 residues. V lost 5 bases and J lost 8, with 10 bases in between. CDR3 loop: CASSPLVHEQFF. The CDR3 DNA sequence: TGTGCCAGCAGTCCCCTAGTCCATGAGCAGTTCTTC.

The CDR3 sequence is CASSEWEGGETQYF. In nucleotides, the CDR3 is TGTGCCAGCAGTGAATGGGAGGGAGGAGAGACCCAGTACTTC. The rearrangement uses TRBV25-1 and TRBJ2-5, with TRBD2 identical over 7 bases. This CDR3 has 14 amino acids. The V gene's germline CDR1 is MGHDK and CDR2 SYGVNS. The V gene end was trimmed by 1 base and the J gene end by 4 bases; junction bases not matched to a gene: 3.

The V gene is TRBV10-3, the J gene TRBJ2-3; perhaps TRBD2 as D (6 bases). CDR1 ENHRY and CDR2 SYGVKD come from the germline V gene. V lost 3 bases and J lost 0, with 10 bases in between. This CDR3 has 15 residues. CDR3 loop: CAISDSGLSTDTQYF. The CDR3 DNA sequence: TGTGCCATCAGTGACAGCGGGTTGAGCACAGATACGCAGTATTTT.

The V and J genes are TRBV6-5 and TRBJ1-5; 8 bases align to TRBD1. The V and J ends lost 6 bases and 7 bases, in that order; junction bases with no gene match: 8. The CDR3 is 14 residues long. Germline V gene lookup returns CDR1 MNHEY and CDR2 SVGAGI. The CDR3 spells CASSPDRANQPQHF. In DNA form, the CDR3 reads TGTGCCAGCAGCCCGGACAGGGCTAACCAGCCCCAGCATTTT.

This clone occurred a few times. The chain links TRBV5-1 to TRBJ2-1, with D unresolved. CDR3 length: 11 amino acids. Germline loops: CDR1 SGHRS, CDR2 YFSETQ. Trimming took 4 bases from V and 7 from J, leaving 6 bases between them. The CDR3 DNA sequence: TGCGCCAGCAGCCCCTCGAATGAGCAGTTCTTC. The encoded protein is CASSPSNEQFF.

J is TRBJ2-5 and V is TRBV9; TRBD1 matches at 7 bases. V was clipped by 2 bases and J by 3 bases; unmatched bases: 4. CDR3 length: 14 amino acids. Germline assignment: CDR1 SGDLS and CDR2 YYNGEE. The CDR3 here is CASSVGTGEETQYF. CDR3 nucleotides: TGTGCCAGCAGCGTGGGAACAGGGGAAGAGACCCAGTACTTC.

The CDR3 loop is CASSLFSGSDGELFF. In nucleotides, the CDR3 is TGCGCCAGCAGCTTGTTTAGCGGGAGTGACGGGGAGCTGTTTTTT. The chain carries TRBV5-1 and TRBJ2-2, with 9 bases identical to TRBD2. CDR3 length equals 15 residues. Germline V gene sequence: CDR1 SGHRS, CDR2 YFSETQ. J gave up 7 bases and V 1 base, and 5 bases lay outside the gene matches.

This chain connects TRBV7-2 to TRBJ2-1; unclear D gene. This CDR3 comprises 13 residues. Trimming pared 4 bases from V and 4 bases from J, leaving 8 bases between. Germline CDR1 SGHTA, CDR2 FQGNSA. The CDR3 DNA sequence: TGTGCCAGCAGCTCGCGTCGGTACAATGAGCAGTTCTTC. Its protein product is CASSSRRYNEQFF.